The 22 T cell receptor beta chains given below trace back to one sample, sequenced in a study of blood T cell repertoires in COVID-19. Assay used: immunoSEQ multiplex PCR; TCRdb lists only in-frame clones, some missing. Of about 300,000 clones in the sample, around 90% were seen once. The sequenced sample was peripheral blood. The receptors were sampled from a woman in her thirties with COVID-19, enrolled during active disease.

This clone was seen only a few times. This rearrangement joins TRBV5-5 to TRBJ2-7; D not certain. This CDR3 has 16 amino acids. The germline V gene encodes CDR1 SGHKS and CDR2 YYEKEE (reference sequence). Deletions cut 0 bases from V and 0 bases from J, with 13 bases between. The CDR3: CASSLVSGISSYEQYF. DNA of the CDR3: TGTGCCAGCAGCTTGGTGTCAGGAATCTCCTCCTACGAGCAGTACTTC.

This rearrangement joins TRBV10-1 to TRBJ2-7; 11 bases align to TRBD2. The CDR3 consists of 17 residues. V was pared by 6 bases and J by 3 bases, with 13 bases of the junction left unmatched. CDR1 WNHNN and CDR2 SYGVQD come from the germline V gene (reference sequence). The CDR3 DNA reads TGCGCCAGCAGCGGGACTAGCGGCTTGGGGGGACTCTACGAGCAGTACTTC. It translates to CASSGTSGLGGLYEQYF.

The V gene is TRBV29-1, the J gene TRBJ1-3, with 7 positions matching TRBD1. The CDR3 is 13 amino acids. Unmatched junction bases numbered 7, after V lost 7 bases and J lost 4 bases. The germline CDR1 and CDR2 sequences are SQVTM and ANQGSEA. The CDR3 DNA is TGCAGCGCCCTGACAGGGTGGGGAAACACCATATATTTT. As protein: CSALTGWGNTIYF.

The CDR3 spells CAAGGLRGYEQYF. As DNA, the CDR3 is TGTGCCGCAGGGGGCCTACGGGGCTACGAGCAGTACTTC. The J gene is TRBJ2-7, the V gene TRBV7-9; TRBD1 matches at 8 bases. V dropped 11 bases and J dropped 3; count of bases not matched to a gene: 9. The CDR3 length is 13 residues. Germline CDR1 and CDR2: SEHNR and FQNEAQ (reference sequence).

The chain has TRBV6-5 and TRBJ2-3; a weak D match, TRBD1 (5 bases). The length of the CDR3 is 15 residues. V was shortened by 6 bases and J by 4 bases, with 17 bases between the two germline ends. In germline, CDR1 is MNHEY, CDR2 SVGAGI. CDR3 DNA sequence: TGTGCCAGCAGCCCCATGGGGCTCGGAGCAGATACGCAGTATTTT. This encodes CASSPMGLGADTQYF.

This clone appeared a few times. The rearrangement links TRBV19 to TRBJ2-1; TRBD1 is a possible D gene (6 bases). V dropped 3 bases and J dropped 7 bases, with 16 bases sitting between them. The CDR3 is made up of 15 amino acids. Germline V gives CDR1 LNHDA, CDR2 SQIVND (reference sequence). Here the CDR3 reads CASSINTGQGNEQFF. Here the CDR3 DNA reads TGTGCCAGTAGTATCAACACTGGCCAGGGGAATGAGCAGTTCTTC.

V usage is TRBV6-5 and J usage is TRBJ1-3; possibly TRBD1 for D (5 bases). Germline V gene lookup returns CDR1 MNHEY and CDR2 SVGAGI. There are 14 residues in the CDR3. V was trimmed by 6 bases and J by 2 bases, leaving 11 bases between them. CDR3 protein: CASSPGTPGNTIYF. The CDR3 nucleotides are TGTGCCAGCAGCCCCGGGACTCCTGGAAACACCATATATTTT.

The chain is built from TRBV27 and TRBJ2-7; TRBD2 agrees at 7 bases. This CDR3 region has 15 residues. Germline V gene lookup returns CDR1 MNHEY and CDR2 SMNVEV (reference sequence). Trimming took 5 bases from V and 6 from J; bases not matched to a gene: 13. This chain's CDR3 is CASSPLVWGGGEQYF. The CDR3, as DNA: TGTGCCAGCAGTCCTCTTGTTTGGGGGGGAGGCGAGCAGTACTTC.

This clone was counted once. This rearrangement joins TRBV7-8 to TRBJ1-5, with no clear D. The germline V gene has CDR1 SGHVS and CDR2 FQNEAQ. Trimming stripped 5 bases from V and 6 bases from J, with 17 bases between. The CDR3 loop spans 15 amino acids. The CDR3 sequence is CASSIGPESTQPQHF. The CDR3 DNA is TGTGCCAGCAGCATCGGTCCGGAGTCAACTCAGCCCCAGCATTTT.

The chain links TRBV29-1 to TRBJ1-4, with TRBD1 matching over 8 bases. CDR1 is SQVTM and CDR2 is ANQGSEA in the germline V gene. The length of the CDR3 is 13 residues. V lost 5 bases to trimming and J lost 7 bases; unmatched junction nucleotides: 6. The CDR3 DNA sequence: TGCAGCGTTTATGGGACAGGAGCTGAAAAACTGTTTTTT. Translated, it gives CSVYGTGAEKLFF.

This sequence joins TRBV19 and TRBJ2-5, with TRBD2 identical over 7 bases. The germline CDR1 and CDR2 sequences are LNHDA and SQIVND (reference sequence). J was trimmed by 3 bases and V by 6 bases; bases with no gene match: 10. This CDR3 has 15 residues. The CDR3 spells CASRPGAGEEETQYF. DNA for the CDR3: TGTGCCAGTAGGCCCGGCGCGGGGGAAGAAGAGACCCAGTACTTC.

This clone was counted once. A read error may explain this, as a much larger clone is one base away. V and J are TRBV7-6 and TRBJ1-5; D may be TRBD1 (5 bases). The CDR3 totals 14 residues. Germline V gene sequence: CDR1 SGHVS, CDR2 FNYEAQ. The germline V and J ends were trimmed by 1 base and 1 base, with 5 bases remaining between them. The DNA for the CDR3 is TGTGCCAGCAGCTTAGACAGGAGCAATCAGCCCCAGCATTTT. Protein sequence: CASSLDRSNQPQHF. The full variable domain, completed using reference TRBV7-6 and TRBJ1-5, is GAGVSQSPRYKVTKRGQDVALRCDPISGHVSLYWYRQALGQGPEFLTYFNYEAQQDKSGLPNDRFSAERPEGSISTLTIQRTEQRDSAMYRCASSLDRSNQPQHFGDGTRLSIL.

V gene TRBV27 combines with J gene TRBJ1-6; D unresolved. CDR1 is MNHEY and CDR2 is SMNVEV in the germline V gene (reference sequence). V lost 6 bases and J 8 bases, leaving 14 bases between the germline ends. The CDR3 loop spans 14 amino acids. In DNA, the CDR3 is TGTGCCAGCAGATACGGCCAGAGGGATTCACCCCTCCACTTT. It translates to CASRYGQRDSPLHF.

The chain is built from TRBV7-2 and TRBJ2-1; D possibly corresponds to TRBD1 (7 bases). Germline V gene lookup returns CDR1 SGHTA and CDR2 FQGNSA. This CDR3 is built from 17 residues. Trimming cost V 0 bases and J 6 bases, with 18 bases left between them. The CDR3 spells CASSLALAGPGGNEQFF. DNA of the CDR3: TGTGCCAGCAGCTTAGCGCTGGCGGGGCCAGGGGGCAATGAGCAGTTCTTC.

The genes are TRBV6-5 and TRBJ1-4; D is unresolved. The CDR3 is 13 residues long. CDR1 MNHEY and CDR2 SVGAGI come from the germline V gene. Trimming removed 7 bases from V and 6 bases from J, with 12 bases in between. CDR3 nucleotide sequence: TGTGCCAGCACTCTCTATCCGGATGAAAAACTGTTTTTT. Translating it yields CASTLYPDEKLFF.

This rearrangement joins TRBV5-1 to TRBJ2-7, with a tentative D call TRBD1 (6 bases). This CDR3 region has 14 residues. Germline CDR1 is SGHRS and CDR2 is YFSETQ. Between the trimmed V and J ends, which lost 4 bases and 2 bases, there was a span of 13 bases. The CDR3, as DNA: TGCGCCAGCAGCGTAGATGGGGGCGCCTACGAGCAGTACTTC. Translating it yields CASSVDGGAYEQYF.

The chain has TRBV9 and TRBJ1-1; a weak D match, TRBD1 (5 bases). Trimming pared 5 bases from V and 5 bases from J, leaving 7 bases between. Per the germline V gene, CDR1 is SGDLS and CDR2 is YYNGEE. The length of the CDR3 is 11 residues. In DNA, the CDR3 is TGTGCCAGCAGTGGGGGGACTGAAGCTTTCTTT. This gives the protein CASSGGTEAFF.

The chain combines TRBV5-4 with TRBJ2-7; TRBD2 aligns across 11 bases. Trimming at V came to 4 bases and at J to 6 bases, leaving 12 bases not matched to a gene. From germline, CDR1 is SGHNT and CDR2 YYREEE (reference sequence). This CDR3 spans 16 amino acids. CDR3 sequence (DNA): TGTGCCAGCAGCACTTTCCTAGCGGGAGGTCCTCTCGAGCAGTACTTC. This gives the protein CASSTFLAGGPLEQYF.

V is TRBV7-2 and J is TRBJ1-6; 9 bases are shared with TRBD1. Unmatched junction bases numbered 3, after V lost 3 bases and J lost 6 bases. CDR3 length: 15 amino acids. CDR1 SGHTA and CDR2 FQGNSA come from the germline V gene. The CDR3 loop is CASSLDRGLNSPLHF. In nucleotides, the CDR3 is TGTGCCAGCAGCTTGGACAGGGGTCTTAATTCACCCCTCCACTTT.

This chain joins TRBV28 and TRBJ2-3, with 14 bases that match TRBD2. Germline V gene sequence: CDR1 MDHEN, CDR2 SYDVKM. V lost 6 bases and J lost 4; bases outside the gene matches: 3. The CDR3 covers 15 residues. The CDR3 coding sequence is TGTGCCAGCAGGACTAGCGGGAGGGAATCAGATACGCAGTATTTT. This translates into CASRTSGRESDTQYF.

V and J are TRBV28 and TRBJ2-1, with TRBD1 matching over 8 bases. Germline V gene data show CDR1 as MDHEN and CDR2 as SYDVKM. The CDR3 is made up of 18 amino acids. V trimming: 4 bases; J trimming: 0 bases; junction bases outside the gene matches: 11. CDR3 amino acids: CASSWEPGGGRSYNEQFF. The CDR3, as DNA: TGTGCCAGCAGTTGGGAACCAGGGGGCGGACGCTCCTACAATGAGCAGTTCTTC.

V usage is TRBV7-8 and J usage is TRBJ2-5; TRBD1 might be the D (6 bases). With 5 bases removed from V and 2 bases from J, the gap between germline ends came to 12 bases. This CDR3 comprises 14 residues. Germline V lookup: CDR1 SGHVS, CDR2 FQNEAQ. The CDR3 DNA is TGTGCCAGCAGCCCTAACACAGGGCAAGAGACCCAGTACTTC. It codes for CASSPNTGQETQYF.